This is a list of T cell receptor beta chains from one sample in a study of a mutant IDH1 vaccine in newly diagnosed glioma. Only in-frame clones appear in the TCRdb table, and some are missing; sequencing was by immunoSEQ multiplex PCR. The profile shows more than 20,000 clones, roughly 85% of them singletons. Antigens for these TCRs are unknown. The input for sequencing was PBMCs, taken from a glioma patient whose treatment included an IDH1 peptide vaccine. Receptors originate from a man in his forties with glioma. The CDR3 runs from the conserved cysteine through the conserved F or W. Each record gives: J gene, clone size, V gene, D gene, CDR3 DNA, CDR3 protein. The D gene is left open where the match is weak. The size of a clone is reported for some rows only, either as once, few or many, or as a class for expanded clones.

>TRBJ1-2|-|TRBV11-2|-
TGTGCCAGCAGCTTAGATCTACGGACAGCTTCTACGGGAGGCTACACCTTC
CASSLDLRTASTGGYTF
>TRBJ1-1|-|TRBV13|-
TGTGCCAGCAGAGGGGGTGGCACTGAAGCTTTCTTT
CASRGGGTEAFF
>TRBJ2-3|-|TRBV7-9|-
TGTGCCAGCAGCTTTAATTTGGCAGCAGATACGCAGTATTTT
CASSFNLAADTQYF
>TRBJ1-5|-|TRBV7-9|-
TGTGCCAGCAGCTTAGCGGGGGCTTATAGCAATCAGCCCCAGCATTTT
CASSLAGAYSNQPQHF
>TRBJ1-1|few|TRBV5-4|TRBD1
TGTGCCAGCAGCCGCCAGGGGGGCACTGAAGCTTTCTTT
CASSRQGGTEAFF
>TRBJ2-7|-|TRBV19|TRBD1
TGTGCCAGTACCTTCAAGGGACAGGGGAACTACGAGCAGTACTTC
CASTFKGQGNYEQYF
>TRBJ1-2|-|TRBV6-5|TRBD1
TGTGCCAGCAGAAGGACAGGGTCTAACTATGGCTACACCTTC
CASRRTGSNYGYTF
>TRBJ2-1|-|TRBV10-1|TRBD1
TGCGCCAGCAGTGGGTTGAAGGGGGCGTCCTACAATGAGCAGTTCTTC
CASSGLKGASYNEQFF
>TRBJ2-5|-|TRBV5-1|-
TGCGCCAGCAGCTTGACAGAAAAAGGGACCCAGTACTTC
CASSLTEKGTQYF
>TRBJ2-7|-|TRBV18|-
TGTGCCAGCACCGCGCGAGCATCGGGCGAGCAGTACTTC
CASTARASGEQYF
>TRBJ2-1|-|TRBV11-3|-
TGTGCCAGCAGCTTAGGCCCTACTGAGCAGTTCTTC
CASSLGPTEQFF
>TRBJ2-3|-|TRBV6-5|TRBD2
TGTGCCAGCAGTTCTAGGGCTGCGGGGGTCACAGATACGCAGTATTTT
CASSSRAAGVTDTQYF
>TRBJ1-1|-|TRBV11-3|-
TGTGCCAGCAGCACGGGGGTTAGCACTGAAGCTTTCTTT
CASSTGVSTEAFF
>TRBJ2-2|-|TRBV11-3|-
TGTGCCAGCAGCTTAAGGACCGGGGAGCTGTTTTTT
CASSLRTGELFF
>TRBJ2-7|once|TRBV10-1|-
TGCGCCAGCAGTATGAATCGGGCTTCCGACGAGCAGTACTTC
CASSMNRASDEQYF
>TRBJ2-2|-|TRBV27|-
TGTGCCAGCAGTTCCTCCCAGGGGAGAACCGGGGAGCTGTTTTTT
CASSSSQGRTGELFF
>TRBJ1-3|-|TRBV5-4|-
TGTGCCAGCAGCTTGGGTTCAGGTTCGGGGAACACCATATATTTT
CASSLGSGSGNTIYF
>TRBJ2-3|-|TRBV15|TRBD2
TGTGCCACCAGCAGAGAGCTGACTAGCGGTGGTGGAGATACGCAGTATTTT
CATSRELTSGGGDTQYF
>TRBJ1-1|-|TRBV11-2|-
TGTGCCAGCCTCCCTCTACGACAAACTGAAGCTTTCTTT
CASLPLRQTEAFF
>TRBJ2-2|-|TRBV9|-
TGTGCCAGCAGCGTAGCTCTGGACTTGCTCACCGGGGAGCTGTTTTTT
CASSVALDLLTGELFF
>TRBJ2-1|-|TRBV15|-
TGTGCCACCAGCAACCAGAAGTACAATGAGCAGTTCTTC
CATSNQKYNEQFF
>TRBJ2-1|-|TRBV18|TRBD2
TGTGCCAGCTCAATAGAAGTAGCGGGGAATGAGCAGTTCTTC
CASSIEVAGNEQFF
>TRBJ2-1|-|TRBV11-2|TRBD2
TGTGCCAGCAGCTTAGCGGGACTAGCGGGAAAGGAGCAGTTCTTC
CASSLAGLAGKEQFF
>TRBJ2-7|-|TRBV20-1|-
TGCAGTGCTTCGAGCGGGTACGAGCAGTACTTC
CSASSGYEQYF
>TRBJ2-1|once|TRBV27|-
TGTGCCAGCAGAGGGCAGGAGGGGAGCTCCTACAATGAGCAGTTCTTC
CASRGQEGSSYNEQFF
>TRBJ1-4|-|TRBV5-1|-
TGCGCCAGCAGTGTGGACCGTCCTAATGAAAAACTGTTTTTT
CASSVDRPNEKLFF
>TRBJ2-3|-|TRBV5-4|-
TGTGCCAGCAGCTTAAGGACTGAGGAAGATACGCAGTATTTT
CASSLRTEEDTQYF
>TRBJ2-5|few|TRBV5-5|TRBD2
TGTGCCAGCAGCTTGGAGGTGGCTAGCGGGAGGGAGACCCAGTACTTC
CASSLEVASGRETQYF
>TRBJ2-3|-|TRBV5-1|-
TGCGCCAGCAGCTGGAGGGACTTCCGCACAGATACGCAGTATTTT
CASSWRDFRTDTQYF
>TRBJ2-7|-|TRBV6-6|TRBD1
TGTGCCATTCAACAGGGGGGCGGCTACGAGCAGTACTTC
CAIQQGGGYEQYF
>TRBJ1-1|-|TRBV5-4|-
TGTGCCAGCAATTTGGGGGGCAAGACGAACACTGAAGCTTTCTTT
CASNLGGKTNTEAFF